This TCR beta chain was sequenced during a study of OX40 agonist ivuxolimab in advanced cancers. Study-level findings and limits: At doses 0.1 to 3.0 mg/kg, CD4+ and CD8+ clones expanded.

The assay was immunoSEQ multiplex PCR, and TCRdb's table has in-frame clones only and misses some. In the table there are some 70,000 clones, 82% of which are singletons. As regards this clone: Its specificity is unknown.

This CDR3 is 14 amino acids long. Trimming took off 0 bases at V and 7 bases at J, with 13 bases between the two ends. In germline, CDR1 is SGHKS, CDR2 YYEKEE (reference sequence). The rearrangement links TRBV5-5 to TRBJ1-2, with D unclear. The input for sequencing was CD4+ or CD8+ T cells sorted from blood, taken in a trial of the OX40 agonist ivuxolimab. The TCR sequence derives from an adult with an advanced solid tumor such as melanoma, head and neck, liver or kidney cancer. Written as DNA, the CDR3 is TGTGCCAGCAGCTTGGTTGACACCCGGCCTGGCTACACCTTC. This gives the protein CASSLVDTRPGYTF.